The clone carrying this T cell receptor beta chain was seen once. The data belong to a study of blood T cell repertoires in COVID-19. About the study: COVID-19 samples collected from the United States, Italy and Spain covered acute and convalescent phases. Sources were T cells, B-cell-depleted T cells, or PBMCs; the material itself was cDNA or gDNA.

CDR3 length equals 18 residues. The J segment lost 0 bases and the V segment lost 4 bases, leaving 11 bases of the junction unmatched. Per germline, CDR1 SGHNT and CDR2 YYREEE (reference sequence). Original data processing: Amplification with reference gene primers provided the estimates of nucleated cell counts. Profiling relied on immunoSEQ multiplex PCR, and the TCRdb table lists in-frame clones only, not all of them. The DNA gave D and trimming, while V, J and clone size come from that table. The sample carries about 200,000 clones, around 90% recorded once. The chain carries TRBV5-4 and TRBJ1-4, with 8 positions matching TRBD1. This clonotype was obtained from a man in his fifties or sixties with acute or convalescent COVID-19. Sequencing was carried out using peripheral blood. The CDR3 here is CASSPSPGGRTTNEKLFF. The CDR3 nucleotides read TGTGCCAGCAGCCCTTCTCCAGGGGGCCGCACAACTAATGAAAAACTGTTTTTT.